The clone carrying this T cell receptor (beta chain) came up many times. Germline V gene lookup returns CDR1 SGHDT and CDR2 YYEEEE. V gave up 3 bases and J gave up 3 bases; unmatched junction bases: 8. The CDR3 spans 16 residues. This record comes from a study of molecular identifiers for immune sequencing clone quantification. TCRdb analysed the PCR reads with MiXCR anew, one entry per CDR3 protein. The sample has roughly 630,000 distinct CDR3 sequences, roughly 27% seen once; the top ten hold 0.78%. The receptor was derived from a human donor in good health. Some libraries in this study had Jurkat cell RNA spiked in. Sequences were obtained from naive CD8+ T cells from blood, with Jurkat cell RNA spiked in. This sample's subset: FACS-sorted CD8+CD4-CCR7+CD45RA+ naive T cells. This chain joins TRBV5-6 and TRBJ2-7; 11 bases are shared with TRBD1. CDR3 nucleotides: TGTGCCAGCAGCTACGCAGCCGGGACAGGGGGCTACGAGCAGTACTTC. Protein product: CASSYAAGTGGYEQYF.